This T cell receptor (beta chain) stems from a study of shared clonotypes between healthy human individuals. In the study overall: Researchers assigned three CD4 naive, three CD4 memory, two CD8 naive and one CD8 memory plate to each donor. The study, taken as a whole, reports: Generation probabilities of non-shared clonotypes were lower (relative to those shared by all four donors).

Terminally differentiated effector memory CD45RA+ cells were excluded from the naive CD8 cells, which were CD45RO-negative and positively selected for CCR7. The CDR3 sequence is 14 residues long. Germline-derived CDR1 and CDR2 are MNHEY and SMNVEV (reference sequence). J gave up 3 bases and V 5 bases, and 3 bases lay outside the gene matches. Repertoires were generated with immunoSEQ multiplex PCR, while TCRdb's copy carries only in-frame clones and drops some. The sample has roughly 2.1 million clones; approximately 94% are singletons. To note about this clone: Its antigen is undetermined. Additional DNA sequences in this sample encode the identical CDR3.

The sample consisted of naive CD8+ T cells from PBMCs. The TCR originated in a man aged 18-30 years in good health. Some clones in this sample may be carry-over from other donors' samples. The chain has TRBV27 and TRBJ2-7; 11 nucleotides align to TRBD1. CDR3 in DNA: TGTGCCAGCAGTCCTGGGACAGGGGGCTACGAGCAGTACTTC. Residues: CASSPGTGGYEQYF.